Listed below are T cell receptor beta chains from one sample, sequenced in a study of CD8 T cells in Susac syndrome. TCRdb reanalysed the immunoSEQ multiplex PCR reads using MiXCR and keeps one entry per CDR3 protein. The repertoire holds 200,000 to 250,000 distinct CDR3 sequences, about 95% seen once, with under 0.2% in the top ten. The source material was CD4+ T cells from PBMCs. The origin of the receptors is a human donor with Susac syndrome. Each CDR3 is given with its conserved first and last residue. Each record gives: J gene, D gene, V gene, clone size, CDR3 protein, CDR3 DNA. D genes are given only for firm matches. The size of a clone is reported for some rows only, either as once, few or many, or as a class for expanded clones.

J: TRBJ1-1; D: .; V: TRBV19; size: .; CDR3: CASSIFVGRSEAFF; DNA: TGTGCCAGTAGTATCTTTGTAGGCCGGTCGGAAGCTTTCTTT
J: TRBJ1-6; D: .; V: TRBV20-1; size: .; CDR3: CSARETGAYNSPLHF; DNA: TGCAGTGCTAGAGAAACAGGCGCCTATAATTCACCCCTCCACTTT
J: TRBJ2-3; D: .; V: TRBV5-4; size: .; CDR3: CASSPGGAGTDTQYF; DNA: TGTGCCAGCAGCCCTGGGGGGGCCGGGACCGATACGCAGTATTTT
J: TRBJ2-3; D: TRBD2; V: TRBV27; size: .; CDR3: CASMSGGSDTQYF; DNA: TGTGCCAGCATGAGCGGGGGGTCAGATACGCAGTATTTT
J: TRBJ2-2; D: .; V: TRBV7-9; size: .; CDR3: CASSSSAGELFF; DNA: TGTGCCAGCAGTTCTAGCGCCGGGGAGCTGTTTTTT
J: TRBJ2-2; D: TRBD2; V: TRBV20-1; size: .; CDR3: CSARPPGLAAGELFF; DNA: TGCAGTGCTCGACCCCCGGGACTAGCAGCCGGGGAGCTGTTTTTT
J: TRBJ1-2; D: .; V: TRBV5-4; size: .; CDR3: CASSPEGTRAHGYTF; DNA: TGTGCCAGCAGCCCTGAGGGGACACGAGCCCATGGCTACACCTTC
J: TRBJ1-4; D: .; V: TRBV20-1; size: .; CDR3: CSVRQSDEKLFF; DNA: TGCAGTGTAAGGCAGAGCGATGAAAAACTGTTTTTT
J: TRBJ1-2; D: TRBD1; V: TRBV5-1; size: once; CDR3: CASSLVPGQGARSYTF; DNA: TGCGCCAGCAGCTTGGTTCCTGGACAGGGGGCGAGGAGCTACACCTTC
J: TRBJ1-1; D: .; V: TRBV2; size: .; CDR3: CASSDSRESTEAFF; DNA: TGTGCCAGCAGTGATTCCAGGGAGAGCACTGAAGCTTTCTTT
J: TRBJ2-5; D: .; V: TRBV12-3/TRBV12-4; size: .; CDR3: CASRPGEDSGHGETQYF; DNA: TGTGCCAGCAGACCAGGCGAAGACAGCGGCCATGGTGAGACCCAGTACTTC
J: TRBJ2-5; D: .; V: TRBV30; size: .; CDR3: CAWSRVMGETQYF; DNA: TGTGCCTGGAGTCGGGTAATGGGAGAGACCCAGTACTTC
J: TRBJ1-1; D: .; V: TRBV20-1; size: .; CDR3: CSARVMGADTEAFF; DNA: TGCAGTGCTAGAGTAATGGGGGCGGACACTGAAGCTTTCTTT
J: TRBJ1-4; D: .; V: TRBV20-1; size: .; CDR3: CSTGRGATNEKLFF; DNA: TGCAGTACTGGTCGGGGAGCAACTAATGAAAAACTGTTTTTT
J: TRBJ1-1; D: .; V: TRBV15; size: .; CDR3: CATSRELLGTEAFF; DNA: TGTGCCACCAGCAGAGAACTGTTGGGCACTGAAGCTTTCTTT
J: TRBJ1-5; D: .; V: TRBV12-3/TRBV12-4; size: .; CDR3: CASSFDTSNQPQHF; DNA: TGTGCCAGCAGTTTTGACACTAGCAATCAGCCCCAGCATTTT
J: TRBJ1-1; D: .; V: TRBV28; size: few; CDR3: CASSREVNTEAFF; DNA: TGTGCCAGCAGTCGGGAGGTTAACACTGAAGCTTTCTTT
J: TRBJ2-7; D: .; V: TRBV3-1; size: .; CDR3: CASSQSPGYEQYF; DNA: TGTGCCAGCAGCCAATCTCCGGGCTACGAGCAGTACTTC
J: TRBJ2-1; D: TRBD1; V: TRBV20-1; size: .; CDR3: CSARPTGTAWYEQFF; DNA: TGCAGTGCTAGACCAACTGGGACAGCCTGGTATGAGCAGTTCTTC
J: TRBJ2-7; D: TRBD2; V: TRBV5-6; size: .; CDR3: CASSFDGGVTYEQYF; DNA: TGTGCCAGCAGCTTCGACGGGGGGGTCACCTACGAGCAGTACTTC
J: TRBJ1-6; D: .; V: TRBV2; size: .; CDR3: CASSEGSPLHF; DNA: TGTGCCAGCAGTGAAGGGTCACCCCTCCACTTT
J: TRBJ2-2; D: .; V: TRBV28; size: .; CDR3: CASSLIRGNTGELFF; DNA: TGTGCCAGCAGTCTTATCCGGGGGAACACCGGGGAGCTGTTTTTT
J: TRBJ2-1; D: .; V: TRBV29-1; size: once; CDR3: CSVEGANEQFF; DNA: TGCAGCGTTGAAGGAGCTAATGAGCAGTTCTTC
J: TRBJ1-1; D: .; V: TRBV29-1; size: .; CDR3: CSVDFRVNEAFF; DNA: TGCAGCGTTGATTTTCGGGTGAATGAAGCTTTCTTT
J: TRBJ2-3; D: .; V: TRBV25-1; size: .; CDR3: CAAGTDTQYF; DNA: TGTGCCGCGGGGACAGATACGCAGTATTTT
J: TRBJ2-7; D: TRBD1; V: TRBV6-2/TRBV6-3; size: .; CDR3: CASRTLRTGSDEQYF; DNA: TGTGCCAGCAGGACGCTTAGGACAGGGTCCGACGAGCAGTACTTC
J: TRBJ1-3; D: .; V: TRBV12-3/TRBV12-4; size: .; CDR3: CASRLRATPGNTIYF; DNA: TGTGCCAGCAGGCTCAGGGCCACCCCTGGAAACACCATATATTTT
J: TRBJ1-5; D: TRBD1; V: TRBV6-1; size: .; CDR3: CASTLTGVINQPQHF; DNA: TGTGCCAGCACCTTGACAGGGGTAATCAATCAGCCCCAGCATTTT
J: TRBJ1-1; D: .; V: TRBV6-5; size: .; CDR3: CASSYSTVHTEAFF; DNA: TGTGCCAGCAGTTACTCGACTGTGCACACTGAAGCTTTCTTT
J: TRBJ1-1; D: .; V: TRBV2; size: .; CDR3: CASSVRLSDTEAFF; DNA: TGTGCCAGCAGTGTGAGGCTCTCAGACACTGAAGCTTTCTTT
J: TRBJ1-5; D: TRBD1; V: TRBV6-6; size: .; CDR3: CASSYWDSSNQPQHF; DNA: TGTGCCAGCAGTTACTGGGACAGTAGCAATCAGCCCCAGCATTTT
J: TRBJ2-1; D: .; V: TRBV6-2/TRBV6-3; size: .; CDR3: CASNPEGDEQFF; DNA: TGTGCCAGCAACCCCGAGGGGGATGAGCAGTTCTTC
J: TRBJ2-7; D: TRBD1; V: TRBV9; size: .; CDR3: CASSVGWTGFYEQYF; DNA: TGTGCCAGCAGCGTAGGGTGGACAGGGTTCTACGAGCAGTACTTC
J: TRBJ2-7; D: TRBD2; V: TRBV5-1; size: .; CDR3: CASSLGTSGPYEQYF; DNA: TGCGCCAGCAGCTTGGGGACTAGCGGGCCCTACGAGCAGTACTTC
J: TRBJ2-1; D: TRBD2; V: TRBV7-3; size: .; CDR3: CASSLRVSSGAYNEQFF; DNA: TGTGCCAGCAGCTTAAGGGTATCTAGCGGGGCATACAATGAGCAGTTCTTC
J: TRBJ1-6; D: .; V: TRBV7-2; size: .; CDR3: CASAPSKGYNSPLHF; DNA: TGTGCCAGCGCACCTTCAAAGGGTTATAATTCACCCCTCCACTTT
J: TRBJ1-2; D: .; V: TRBV27; size: .; CDR3: CASSLGLGWGYTF; DNA: TGTGCCAGCAGTTTGGGCCTAGGGTGGGGCTACACCTTC
J: TRBJ2-1; D: TRBD1; V: TRBV7-9; size: .; CDR3: CASSQTGTYNEQFF; DNA: TGTGCCAGCAGCCAGACAGGGACCTACAATGAGCAGTTCTTC
J: TRBJ2-1; D: TRBD2; V: TRBV2; size: once; CDR3: CASSATSGGASEQFF; DNA: TGTGCCAGCAGTGCTACTAGCGGGGGGGCCAGTGAGCAGTTCTTC
J: TRBJ1-1; D: .; V: TRBV18; size: few; CDR3: CASSPSGNTEAFF; DNA: TGTGCCAGCTCACCCTCAGGGAACACTGAAGCTTTCTTT
J: TRBJ1-1; D: .; V: TRBV15; size: .; CDR3: CATSREVGENTEAFF; DNA: TGTGCCACCAGCAGAGAGGTGGGAGAGAACACTGAAGCTTTCTTT
J: TRBJ1-1; D: .; V: TRBV12-3/TRBV12-4; size: .; CDR3: CASSVSMRAAFF; DNA: TGTGCCAGCAGTGTATCTATGCGGGCGGCTTTCTTT
J: TRBJ1-6; D: TRBD1; V: TRBV5-8; size: .; CDR3: CASSGGQAPNSPLHF; DNA: TGTGCCAGCAGCGGAGGACAGGCCCCCAATTCACCCCTCCACTTT
J: TRBJ2-7; D: TRBD1; V: TRBV20-1; size: .; CDR3: CSAPGQGEYEQYF; DNA: TGCAGTGCCCCCGGACAGGGCGAGTACGAGCAGTACTTC
J: TRBJ1-1; D: .; V: TRBV27; size: once; CDR3: CASSLARENTEAFF; DNA: TGTGCCAGCAGTTTAGCCAGGGAGAACACTGAAGCTTTCTTT
J: TRBJ2-3; D: TRBD1; V: TRBV9; size: few; CDR3: CASSGQGSDTQYF; DNA: TGTGCCAGCAGTGGACAGGGGTCAGATACGCAGTATTTT
J: TRBJ1-5; D: .; V: TRBV7-9; size: .; CDR3: CASSFDGGGNQPQHF; DNA: TGTGCCAGCAGCTTTGACGGGGGCGGAAATCAGCCCCAGCATTTT
J: TRBJ1-1; D: .; V: TRBV20-1; size: .; CDR3: CSANKNRKNTEAFF; DNA: TGCAGTGCCAATAAAAACAGAAAGAACACTGAAGCTTTCTTT
J: TRBJ2-5; D: .; V: TRBV20-1; size: .; CDR3: CSARGSGEETQYF; DNA: TGCAGTGCTAGAGGGTCTGGGGAAGAGACCCAGTACTTC
J: TRBJ1-2; D: TRBD1; V: TRBV7-9; size: .; CDR3: CASSEGQGIYGYTF; DNA: TGTGCCAGCAGCGAAGGACAGGGAATTTATGGCTACACCTTC
J: TRBJ1-1; D: TRBD1; V: TRBV30; size: .; CDR3: CAWSVQRQGGTEAFF; DNA: TGTGCCTGGAGTGTACAGCGACAGGGGGGCACTGAAGCTTTCTTT
J: TRBJ2-1; D: TRBD2; V: TRBV24-1; size: .; CDR3: CATSDRSGASYNEQFF; DNA: TGTGCCACCAGTGACCGAAGCGGGGCCTCCTACAATGAGCAGTTCTTC
J: TRBJ1-1; D: .; V: TRBV6-5; size: .; CDR3: CASSYSRSGRNTEAFF; DNA: TGTGCCAGCAGTTACTCGAGGTCAGGGCGGAACACTGAAGCTTTCTTT
J: TRBJ2-5; D: .; V: TRBV27; size: .; CDR3: CASSRIQNQETQYF; DNA: TGTGCCAGCAGTCGAATACAGAACCAAGAGACCCAGTACTTC
J: TRBJ1-4; D: TRBD1; V: TRBV4-2; size: once; CDR3: CASSQVTTGGKKEKLFF; DNA: TGTGCCAGCAGCCAAGTGACGACAGGGGGCAAAAAGGAAAAACTGTTTTTT
J: TRBJ1-2; D: .; V: TRBV5-6; size: .; CDR3: CASSLGAGYGYTF; DNA: TGTGCCAGCAGCTTGGGGGCAGGGTATGGCTACACCTTC
J: TRBJ1-2; D: .; V: TRBV29-1; size: .; CDR3: CSARTDNPIFYTF; DNA: TGCAGCGCACGGACAGACAACCCAATATTCTACACCTTC